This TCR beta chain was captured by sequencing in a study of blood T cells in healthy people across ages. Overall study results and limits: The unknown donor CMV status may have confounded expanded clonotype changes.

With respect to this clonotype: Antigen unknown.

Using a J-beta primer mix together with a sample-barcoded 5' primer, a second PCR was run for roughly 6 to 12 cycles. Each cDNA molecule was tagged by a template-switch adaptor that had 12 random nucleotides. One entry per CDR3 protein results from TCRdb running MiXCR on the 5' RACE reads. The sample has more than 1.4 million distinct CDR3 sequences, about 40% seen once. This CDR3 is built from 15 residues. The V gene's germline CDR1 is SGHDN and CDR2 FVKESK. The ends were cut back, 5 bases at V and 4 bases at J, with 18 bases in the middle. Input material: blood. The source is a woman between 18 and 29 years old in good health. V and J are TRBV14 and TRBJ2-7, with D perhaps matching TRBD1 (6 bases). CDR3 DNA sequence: TGTGCCAGCAGCAACTTTCAGGGGAGTTCGTACGAGCAGTACTTC. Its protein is CASSNFQGSSYEQYF.